The text below deals with one TCR beta chain. PCR was performed using 60 Vbeta and 13 Jbeta primers. TCRdb's table, derived via immunoSEQ multiplex PCR, lists solely in-frame clones and lacks some. This repertoire includes some 150,000 clones. The data are from a study of cytomegalovirus exposure and HLA in healthy donors. This receptor was taken from a woman between 18 and 29 years old in good health and CMV-seronegative. Sequencing was performed on PBMCs.

This CDR3 is CASSSCSV. CDR3 DNA: TGTGCCAGCAGCTCGTGTAGCGTC. The V and J genes are TRBV9 and TRBJ2-7, with D uncertain. Germline V gene data show CDR1 as SGDLS and CDR2 as YYNGEE. The CDR3 consists of 8 residues.